The source of this T cell receptor (beta chain) is a study of early T cells in non-severe SARS-CoV-2 infection. Study as a whole: Sequencing was performed on bulk RNA from unsorted whole blood, leaving chains unpaired.

Researchers attached unique molecular identifiers to individual cDNA molecules. From the 5' RACE reads, TCRdb called clonotypes with MiXCR, one entry per CDR3 protein. The data contain approximately 42,000 distinct CDR3 sequences, 7% to 7.5% of them seen just once; the ten biggest clones take up roughly 4.7%. Study findings and constraints: Reliance on VDJdb matching favored anti-spike CD8 responses; private and CD4 specificities were missed.

This clonotype was found many times. Antigen specificity is unknown. This TCR was recovered from an adult who was a healthcare worker with PCR-confirmed SARS-CoV-2 infection or an uninfected control (not recorded which). Sequenced input: whole blood.

CDR3 in amino acids: CASSLRRDDEQFF. The CDR3 nucleotides are TGTGCCAGCAGTTTGAGGAGGGACGATGAGCAGTTCTTC. The chain combines TRBV6-7 with TRBJ2-1; D possibly corresponds to TRBD2 (6 bases). TRBV6-7 is an open reading frame whose function is uncertain. The CDR3 covers 13 residues. V was trimmed by 4 bases and J by 8 bases, leaving 12 bases between them.